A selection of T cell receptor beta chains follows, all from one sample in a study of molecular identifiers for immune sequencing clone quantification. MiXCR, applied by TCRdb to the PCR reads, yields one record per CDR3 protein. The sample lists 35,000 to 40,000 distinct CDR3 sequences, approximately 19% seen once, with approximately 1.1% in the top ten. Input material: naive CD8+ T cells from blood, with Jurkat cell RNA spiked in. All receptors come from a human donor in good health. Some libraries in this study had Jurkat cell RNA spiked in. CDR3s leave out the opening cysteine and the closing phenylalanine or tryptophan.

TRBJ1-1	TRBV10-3	AISGESNTEAF
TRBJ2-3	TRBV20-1	SSGPTSGSGDTQY
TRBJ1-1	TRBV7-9	ASSYPGQGEGMNTEAF
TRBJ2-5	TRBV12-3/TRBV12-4	ASSLSRGRQETQY
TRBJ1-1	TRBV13	ASRSRGGVNTEAF
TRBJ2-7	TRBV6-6	ASSLNHAGVSEQY
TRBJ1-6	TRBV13	ASSPGTGVHSPLH
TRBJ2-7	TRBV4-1	ASSQILAGKYEQY
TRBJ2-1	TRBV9	ASSDPGTYNEQF
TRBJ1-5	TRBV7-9	ASSFTGDGSQPQH
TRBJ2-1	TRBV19	ASSMTSANEQF
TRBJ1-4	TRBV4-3	ASSQDWPPNEKLF
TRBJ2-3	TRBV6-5	ASSYLDTQY
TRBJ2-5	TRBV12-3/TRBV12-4	ASSFWEETQY
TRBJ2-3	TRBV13	ASSIRGFPTDTQY
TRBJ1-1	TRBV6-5	ASSYAAGTEAF
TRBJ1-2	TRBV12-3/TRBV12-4	ASSQSYGTDYGYT
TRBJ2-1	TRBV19	ASSLAGVSYNEQF
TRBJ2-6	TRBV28	ASGAVGANVLT
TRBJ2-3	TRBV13	ASSLKAISTDTQY
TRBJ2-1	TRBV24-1	ATSDPPGSGNEQF
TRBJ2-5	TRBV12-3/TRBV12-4	ASSTADQETQY
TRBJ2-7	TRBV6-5	ASRPKGQGLDEQY
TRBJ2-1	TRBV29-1	SVEKDRGRNEQF
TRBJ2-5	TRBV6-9	ASSLNERNYQETQY
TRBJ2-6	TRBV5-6	ASSPVSIPGANVLT
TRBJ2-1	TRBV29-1	SVWGWRTYNEQF
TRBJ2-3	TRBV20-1	SARVAGWETSTDTQY
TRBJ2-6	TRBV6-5	ASSYAGGLSGANVLT
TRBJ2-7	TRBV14	ASSQGAGGVYEQY
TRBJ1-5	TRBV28	ASNSANQPQH
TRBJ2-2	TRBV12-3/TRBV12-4	ASSTGDRDGPGELF
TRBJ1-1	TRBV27	ASSHVANLDTEAF
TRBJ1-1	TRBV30	AWSVTGGTEAF
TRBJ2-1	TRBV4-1	ASSQDVTGDEQF
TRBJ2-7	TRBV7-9	ASSLNGAEQY
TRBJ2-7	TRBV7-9	ASSSPGTGGFEQY
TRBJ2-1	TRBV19	ASKNPRFNEQF
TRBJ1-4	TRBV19	ASSIIQGKLF
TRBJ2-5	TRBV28	ASSLGQFQETQY
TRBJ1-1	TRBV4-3	ASSQAGPGQGATEAF
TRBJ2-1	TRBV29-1	SVWLAGGVRPGDEQF
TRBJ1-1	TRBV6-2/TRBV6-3	ASSYGLDTEAF
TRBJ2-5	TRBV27	ASSSPQETQY
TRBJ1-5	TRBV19	ASSITGGGQPQH
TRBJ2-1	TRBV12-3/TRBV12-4	ASSMLEGRYNEQF
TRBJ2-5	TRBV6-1	ASRDLGPETQY
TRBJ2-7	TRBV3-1	ASSKTSGRGEQY
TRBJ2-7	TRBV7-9	ASSSLVPESYEQY
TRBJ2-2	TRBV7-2	ASTWTGGDTGELF
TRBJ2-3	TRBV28	ASSLGRGTGSDTQY
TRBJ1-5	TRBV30	AWSTGYSNQPQH
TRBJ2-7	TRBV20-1	SAPRGAGGYEQY
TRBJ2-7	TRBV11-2	ASSLDFGSYEQY
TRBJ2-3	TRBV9	ASSLSMDNAQY
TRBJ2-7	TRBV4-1	ASSQGTGPNYEQY
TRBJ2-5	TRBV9	ASSAPGTSVETQY
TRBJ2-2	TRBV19	ASSTGITGNTGELF
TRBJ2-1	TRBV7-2	ASSPAGGYEQF
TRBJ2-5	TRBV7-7	ASSPKQGIQETQY